This T cell receptor (beta chain) was observed in a study of identifying expanded T cells in peripheral blood. The protocol was immunoSEQ multiplex PCR, while the TCRdb copy is restricted to in-frame clones and leaves out a portion. The table includes about 100,000 clones, around 89% detected once. Findings and limits, study-wide: Clone count variance between roughly 2-week samples rose with total template count. Technical replicates showed about 1.2 changed clones; two weeks 15 to 20; four weeks 19.

No infections or other immune events were documented during collection. CDR1 LNHDA and CDR2 SQIVND come from the germline V gene (reference sequence). V lost 2 bases, J lost 5 bases, and 13 bases lay in between. The CDR3 spans 14 residues. This clone was seen once. Antigen specificity is unknown. This clonotype was sampled from a person aged 18 to 70 in good health. The rearrangement joins TRBV19 to TRBJ2-7; no clear D gene. Sequences were obtained from blood. The CDR3 DNA follows: TGTGCCAGTAGTATAATGGGCAGGTCCGACGAGCAGTACTTC. Translation gives CASSIMGRSDEQYF. Complete variable domain (other parts from reference TRBV19 and TRBJ2-7): DGGITQSPKYLFRKEGQNVTLSCEQNLNHDAMYWYRQDPGQGLRLIYYSQIVNDFQKGDIAEGYSVSREKKESFPLTVTSAQKNPTAFYLCASSIMGRSDEQYFGPGTRLTVT.